This T cell receptor (beta chain) was retrieved from a study of chemoradiotherapy in HPV16-positive cancers. Study context: Candidate HPV-specific T-cell clones and common TCR motifs came from functional assays in a couple of HPV16-positive patients.

Measured with immunoSEQ multiplex PCR; TCRdb has only the in-frame clones, and not every one. The sample holds under 20,000 clones, over 65% seen once. Study outcomes and limitations: During treatment, candidate HPV-specific clones and E7-related motifs expanded in tumor. Only a couple of HPV16-positive patients supplied the functional HPV-specificity definition.

Trimming removed 3 bases at V and 0 bases at J, with 10 bases between. Germline values: CDR1 SGHVS, CDR2 FNYEAQ. The CDR3 sequence is 15 residues long. Details on this clone: Its antigen is not known.

Sequenced here: blood, sampled from a patient who underwent chemoradiotherapy. This TCR was sampled from a human donor with HPV-associated anogenital cancer. This chain uses TRBV7-6 with TRBJ2-3; D may be TRBD1 (5 bases). The CDR3 sequence: CASSFTGASTDTQYF. The CDR3 DNA sequence: TGTGCCAGCAGCTTTACAGGCGCTAGCACAGATACGCAGTATTTT.